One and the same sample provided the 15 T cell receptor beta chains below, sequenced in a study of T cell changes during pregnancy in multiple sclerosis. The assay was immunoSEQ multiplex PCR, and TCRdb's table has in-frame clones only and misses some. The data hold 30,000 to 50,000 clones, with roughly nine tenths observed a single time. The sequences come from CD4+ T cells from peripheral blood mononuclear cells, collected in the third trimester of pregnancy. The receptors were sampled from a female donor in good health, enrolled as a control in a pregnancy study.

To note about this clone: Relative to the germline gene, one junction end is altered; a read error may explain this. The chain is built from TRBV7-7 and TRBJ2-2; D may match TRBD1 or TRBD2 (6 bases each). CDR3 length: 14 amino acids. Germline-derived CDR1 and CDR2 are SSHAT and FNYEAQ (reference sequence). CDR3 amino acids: CASSLGGHTGELFF. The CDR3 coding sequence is TGTGCTAGCAGCTTAGGGGGGCACACCGGGGAGCTGTTTTTT.

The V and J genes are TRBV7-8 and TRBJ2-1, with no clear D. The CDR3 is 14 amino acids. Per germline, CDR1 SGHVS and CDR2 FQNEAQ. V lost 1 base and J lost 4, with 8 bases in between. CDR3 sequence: CASSLEPLYNEQFF. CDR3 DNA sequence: TGTGCCAGCAGCTTAGAGCCCTTATACAATGAGCAGTTCTTC.

The CDR3 spells CAIRTGQVMNTEAFF. The CDR3 DNA is TGTGCCATCAGAACGGGACAAGTGATGAACACTGAAGCTTTCTTT. The V gene is TRBV10-3, the J gene TRBJ1-1, with D perhaps TRBD1 (6 bases). This CDR3 contains 15 residues. The V end was cut by 6 bases, the J end by 0 bases, with 14 bases between. Per germline, CDR1 ENHRY and CDR2 SYGVKD.

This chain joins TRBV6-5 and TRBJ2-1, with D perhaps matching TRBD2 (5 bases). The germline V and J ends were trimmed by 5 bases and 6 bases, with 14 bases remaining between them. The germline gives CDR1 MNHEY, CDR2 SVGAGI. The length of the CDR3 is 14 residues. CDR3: CASSTDGLFNEQFF. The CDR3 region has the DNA TGTGCCAGCAGTACCGACGGACTGTTCAATGAGCAGTTCTTC.

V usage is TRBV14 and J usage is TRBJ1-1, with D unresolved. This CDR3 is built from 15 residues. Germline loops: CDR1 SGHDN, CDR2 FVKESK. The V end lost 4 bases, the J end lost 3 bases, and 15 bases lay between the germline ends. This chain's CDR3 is CASSPYWSSYTEAFF. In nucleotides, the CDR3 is TGTGCCAGCAGCCCGTACTGGTCGAGTTACACTGAAGCTTTCTTT.

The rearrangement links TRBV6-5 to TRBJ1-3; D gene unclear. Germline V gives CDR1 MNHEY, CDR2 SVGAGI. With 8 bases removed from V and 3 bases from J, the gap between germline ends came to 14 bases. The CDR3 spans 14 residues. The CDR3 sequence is CASYAISGGNTIYF. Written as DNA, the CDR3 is TGTGCCAGCTATGCAATATCGGGTGGAAACACCATATATTTT.

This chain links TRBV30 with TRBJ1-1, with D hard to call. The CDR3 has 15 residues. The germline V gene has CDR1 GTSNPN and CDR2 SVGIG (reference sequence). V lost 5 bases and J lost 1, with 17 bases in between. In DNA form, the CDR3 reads TGTGCCTGGTATGGGCAGCCCCCCGGGAACACTGAAGCTTTCTTT. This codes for CAWYGQPPGNTEAFF.

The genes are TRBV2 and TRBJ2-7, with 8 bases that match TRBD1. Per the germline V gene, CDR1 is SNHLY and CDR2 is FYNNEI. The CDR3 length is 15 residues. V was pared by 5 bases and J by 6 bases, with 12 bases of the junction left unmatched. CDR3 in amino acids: CASSQDRVGVREQYF. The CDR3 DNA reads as TGTGCCAGCAGTCAGGACAGGGTAGGAGTGCGCGAGCAGTACTTC.

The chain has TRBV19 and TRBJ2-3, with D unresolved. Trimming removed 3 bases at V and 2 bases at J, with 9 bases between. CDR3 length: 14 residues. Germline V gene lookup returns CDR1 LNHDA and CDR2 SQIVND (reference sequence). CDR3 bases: TGTGCCAGTAGTATGTCTTACAACACAGATACGCAGTATTTT. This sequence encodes CASSMSYNTDTQYF.

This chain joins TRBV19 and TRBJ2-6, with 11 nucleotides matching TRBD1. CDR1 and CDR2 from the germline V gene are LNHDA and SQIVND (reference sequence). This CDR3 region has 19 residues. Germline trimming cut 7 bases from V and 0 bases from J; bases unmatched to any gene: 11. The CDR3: CASTDPPGQGGSGANVLTF. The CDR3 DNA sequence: TGTGCCAGTACCGATCCCCCGGGACAGGGGGGCTCTGGGGCCAACGTCCTGACTTTC.

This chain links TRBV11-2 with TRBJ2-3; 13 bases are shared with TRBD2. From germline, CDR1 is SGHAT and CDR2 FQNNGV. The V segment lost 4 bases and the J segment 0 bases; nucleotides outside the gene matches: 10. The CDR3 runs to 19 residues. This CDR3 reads CASSSGTSGIGPSTDTQYF. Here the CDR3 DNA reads TGTGCCAGCAGCTCGGGGACTAGCGGGATCGGCCCTAGCACAGATACGCAGTATTTT.

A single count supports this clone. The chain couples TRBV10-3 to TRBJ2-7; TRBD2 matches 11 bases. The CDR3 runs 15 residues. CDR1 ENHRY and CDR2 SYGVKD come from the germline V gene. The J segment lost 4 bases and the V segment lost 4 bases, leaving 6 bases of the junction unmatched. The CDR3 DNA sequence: TGTGCCATCAGTGCCGTGACTAGCGGGATTTACGAGCAGTACTTC. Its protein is CAISAVTSGIYEQYF.

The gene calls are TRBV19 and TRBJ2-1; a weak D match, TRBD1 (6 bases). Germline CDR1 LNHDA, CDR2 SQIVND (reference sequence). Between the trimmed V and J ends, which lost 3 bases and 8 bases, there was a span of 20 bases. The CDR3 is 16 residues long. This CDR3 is CASSILGGLASDEQFF. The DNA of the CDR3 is TGTGCCAGTAGTATTTTAGGGGGTCTGGCGTCGGATGAGCAGTTCTTC.

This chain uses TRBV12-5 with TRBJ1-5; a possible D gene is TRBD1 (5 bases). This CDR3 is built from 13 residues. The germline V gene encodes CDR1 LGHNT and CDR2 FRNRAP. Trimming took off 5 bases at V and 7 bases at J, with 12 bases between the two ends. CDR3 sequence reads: CASGPVGGQPQHF. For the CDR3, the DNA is TGTGCTAGTGGTCCCGTTGGGGGGCAGCCCCAGCATTTT.

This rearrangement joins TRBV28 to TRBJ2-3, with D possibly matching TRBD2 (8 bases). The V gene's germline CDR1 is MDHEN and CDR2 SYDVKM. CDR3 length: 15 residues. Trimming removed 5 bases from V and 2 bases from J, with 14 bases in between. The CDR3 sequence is CASSRGGTATDTQYF. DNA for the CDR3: TGTGCCAGCAGTCGGGGGGGGACAGCCACAGATACGCAGTATTTT.